These T cell receptor beta chains were read from a single sample in a study of shared clonotypes between healthy human individuals. Using immunoSEQ multiplex PCR, the repertoire was profiled, and TCRdb retains in-frame clones only, with some absent. Of 2 million to 2.5 million clones in the sample, over 85% were seen once. The sample taken for sequencing was naive CD4+ T cells from PBMCs. These receptors came from a man aged 18 to 35 in good health. Some clones in this sample may be carry-over from other donors' samples. Both conserved end residues are part of each CDR3. The D gene is left open where the match is weak. Not every row has a clone size; where given, it reads once, few, many or a size class.

j_call: TRBJ2-1; clone_size: -; cdr3_length: 14; v_call: TRBV10-3; d_call: TRBD1; cdr3_aa: CAISDRTGGGLQFF
j_call: TRBJ1-4; clone_size: -; cdr3_length: 11; v_call: TRBV6-6; d_call: -; cdr3_aa: CATRGNEKLFF
j_call: TRBJ1-2; clone_size: -; cdr3_length: 18; v_call: TRBV5-6; d_call: -; cdr3_aa: CASSPLGGGPLYLYGYTF
j_call: TRBJ1-2; clone_size: -; cdr3_length: 14; v_call: TRBV6-5; d_call: -; cdr3_aa: CASSYGSGGYGYTF
j_call: TRBJ2-1; clone_size: -; cdr3_length: 16; v_call: TRBV7-6; d_call: -; cdr3_aa: CASSLEASSSYNEQFF
j_call: TRBJ2-2; clone_size: -; cdr3_length: 14; v_call: TRBV5-6; d_call: -; cdr3_aa: CASSLVSGGGELFF
j_call: TRBJ1-3; clone_size: -; cdr3_length: 17; v_call: TRBV5-4; d_call: TRBD1; cdr3_aa: CASSIGTGGSSGNTIYF
j_call: TRBJ1-5; clone_size: -; cdr3_length: 15; v_call: TRBV15; d_call: TRBD1; cdr3_aa: CATSREGTGGQPQHF
j_call: TRBJ2-2; clone_size: -; cdr3_length: 15; v_call: TRBV27; d_call: -; cdr3_aa: CASSLWVSNTGELFF
j_call: TRBJ1-1; clone_size: -; cdr3_length: 15; v_call: TRBV28; d_call: -; cdr3_aa: CASSLFGGISTEAFF
j_call: TRBJ2-5; clone_size: -; cdr3_length: 15; v_call: TRBV5-1; d_call: -; cdr3_aa: CASSPRDSNRETQYF
j_call: TRBJ1-2; clone_size: -; cdr3_length: 13; v_call: TRBV6-5; d_call: -; cdr3_aa: CASRYTDNYGYTF
j_call: TRBJ2-7; clone_size: few; cdr3_length: 16; v_call: TRBV7-2; d_call: -; cdr3_aa: CASSFYDRGGNYEQYF
j_call: TRBJ1-4; clone_size: -; cdr3_length: 14; v_call: TRBV5-1; d_call: -; cdr3_aa: CASTGDPTNEKLFF
j_call: TRBJ2-1; clone_size: -; cdr3_length: 15; v_call: TRBV5-1; d_call: -; cdr3_aa: CASSQTSLRYNEQFF
j_call: TRBJ1-2; clone_size: -; cdr3_length: 14; v_call: TRBV6-1; d_call: TRBD1; cdr3_aa: CASSVQTGGYGYTF